A single sample gave rise to the 27 T cell receptor beta chains below, sequenced in a study of blood T cell repertoires in COVID-19. Sequencing used immunoSEQ multiplex PCR; TCRdb keeps in-frame clones, though not all of them. The table shows some 170,000 clones, with 84% occurring only once. Sequences were obtained from PBMCs or T cells enriched from blood (not recorded which). These receptors originate from a man between 50 and 59 years old who had recovered from COVID-19.

This clone was observed a handful of times. The genes are TRBV14 and TRBJ2-1; 9 bases line up with TRBD1. After removal of 4 bases from V and 2 bases from J, the junction contained 6 bases not matched to a gene. Per germline, CDR1 SGHDN and CDR2 FVKESK. The CDR3 extends over 16 amino acids. The CDR3 spells CASSLFRDRAYNEQFF. In DNA form, the CDR3 reads TGTGCCAGCAGCCTTTTCCGGGACAGGGCCTACAATGAGCAGTTCTTC.

The V gene is TRBV5-6, the J gene TRBJ1-3; 8 bases fit TRBD1. The CDR3 is 14 amino acids. V was pared by 4 bases and J by 2 bases, with 2 bases of the junction left unmatched. Germline V lookup: CDR1 SGHDT, CDR2 YYEEEE. The chain's CDR3 is CASSQDRAGNTIYF. The CDR3 nucleotides read TGTGCCAGCAGCCAGGACAGGGCTGGAAACACCATATATTTT.

The chain links TRBV10-1 to TRBJ1-1; 7 positions match TRBD1. The junction had 4 bases not matched to a gene; V was cut back by 0 bases and J by 6 bases. This CDR3 spans 14 amino acids. Germline CDR1 reads WNHNN; CDR2 reads SYGVQD (reference sequence). CDR3 bases: TGCGCCAGCAGTGAGTCTACAGGGGTCTCTGAAGCTTTCTTT. Translating it yields CASSESTGVSEAFF.

The rearrangement links TRBV24-1 to TRBJ1-2; TRBD1 aligns across 9 bases. Germline lookup yields CDR1 KGHDR and CDR2 SFDVKD. Germline trimming cut 4 bases from V and 8 bases from J; bases unmatched to any gene: 7. There are 14 residues in the CDR3. CDR3 sequence (DNA): TGTGCCACCAGTGACCACAGGGGGCTGGTAGGCTACACCTTC. As protein: CATSDHRGLVGYTF.

The chain couples TRBV12-5 to TRBJ1-5; 7 bases map to TRBD1. There are 16 residues in the CDR3. Germline loops: CDR1 LGHNT, CDR2 FRNRAP. The ends lost 0 bases at V and 5 bases at J; junction bases unmatched: 7. The CDR3 bases are TGTGCTAGTGGTTTGGTACATGGCAGGGGGTATCAGCCCCAGCATTTT. Amino acids: CASGLVHGRGYQPQHF.

The rearrangement links TRBV7-9 to TRBJ1-4; D is perhaps TRBD1 (6 bases). The ends were cut back, 5 bases at V and 3 bases at J, with 13 bases in the middle. Germline CDR1 is SEHNR and CDR2 is FQNEAQ (reference sequence). The CDR3 is made up of 15 amino acids. CDR3 region: CASSPGQSANEKLFF. CDR3 sequence (DNA): TGTGCCAGCAGCCCAGGACAGTCGGCTAATGAAAAACTGTTTTTT.

The chain uses TRBV5-4 and TRBJ1-3; perhaps TRBD1 as D (6 bases). This CDR3 has 14 residues. Between the trimmed V and J ends, which lost 4 bases and 3 bases, there was a span of 11 bases. In germline, CDR1 is SGHNT, CDR2 YYREEE (reference sequence). CDR3 DNA sequence: TGTGCCAGCAGCCCCCCGGACAGTGGAAACACCATATATTTT. It is translated as CASSPPDSGNTIYF.

The J gene is TRBJ1-4, the V gene TRBV5-1, with 7 positions matching TRBD1. The CDR3 is 14 residues long. V was clipped by 2 bases and J by 8 bases; unmatched bases: 6. Germline CDR1 and CDR2: SGHRS and YFSETQ. The CDR3 reads CASSLTTGNEKLFF. In DNA form, the CDR3 reads TGCGCCAGCAGCTTAACGACAGGGAACGAAAAACTGTTTTTT.

V and J are TRBV7-3 and TRBJ2-5; 7 bases fit TRBD1. The J segment lost 13 bases and the V segment lost 5 bases, leaving 10 bases of the junction unmatched. Germline V gene sequence: CDR1 SGHTA, CDR2 FQGTGA. This CDR3 is built from 12 residues. CDR3 nucleotides: TGTGCCAGCAGCCAAGCGACAGGGCCTTTGTACTTC. Translating gives CASSQATGPLYF.

V and J are TRBV21-1 and TRBJ1-4; no DNA check was done on the table's D call, TRBD1. TRBV21-1 counts as a pseudogene. This CDR3 has 14 residues. CDR3 DNA: TGTGCCAGCAGGAGGGACAGGGTGAAAGAAAAACTGTTTTTT. Encoded protein: CASRRDRVKEKLFF.

This sequence joins TRBV20-1 and TRBJ2-1; D ambiguous. V lost 5 bases and J 10 bases, leaving 12 bases between the germline ends. Germline loops: CDR1 DFQATT, CDR2 SNEGSKA (reference sequence). The CDR3 runs 11 residues. CDR3 coding DNA: TGCAGTGCTCCGACATGGTGGGAGCAGTTCTTC. Translating it yields CSAPTWWEQFF.

The J gene is TRBJ1-1, the V gene TRBV3-1 (or the pseudogene TRBV3-2), with D possibly being TRBD1 (5 bases). This CDR3 has 15 residues. From germline, CDR1 is LGHDT and CDR2 YNNKEL (reference sequence). Trimming left V 4 bases short and J 5 bases short, with 17 bases between. In DNA form, the CDR3 reads TGTGCCAGCAGCCTTGGGGGGGGATTTTTTACTGAAGCTTTCTTT. Encoded protein: CASSLGGGFFTEAFF.

The V gene is TRBV19, the J gene TRBJ1-4; a weak D match, TRBD1 (5 bases). CDR1 is LNHDA and CDR2 is SQIVND in the germline V gene (reference sequence). Trimming removed 4 bases at V and 8 bases at J, with 14 bases between. This CDR3 is built from 14 residues. CDR3 loop: CASSRAGSWEKLFF. DNA of the CDR3: TGTGCCAGTAGTAGGGCAGGGTCGTGGGAAAAACTGTTTTTT. The entire variable domain, with the rest obtained from reference TRBV19 and TRBJ1-4, is as follows: DGGITQSPKYLFRKEGQNVTLSCEQNLNHDAMYWYRQDPGQGLRLIYYSQIVNDFQKGDIAEGYSVSREKKESFPLTVTSAQKNPTAFYLCASSRAGSWEKLFFGSGTQLSVL.

The chain joins TRBV5-1 to TRBJ1-3; D is undetermined. The V gene lost 3 bases and the J gene lost 0 bases, with 13 bases spanning the gap. Germline loops: CDR1 SGHRS, CDR2 YFSETQ. The length of the CDR3 is 16 residues. The CDR3 DNA reads TGCGCCAGCAGCTCCGGGATGCCGAGCTCTGGAAACACCATATATTTT. Protein product: CASSSGMPSSGNTIYF.

This clone was detected only a few times. In DNA form, the CDR3 reads TGTGCCTGGAGTGTCAGGGACAATCAGCCCCAGCATTTT. Encoded protein: CAWSVRDNQPQHF. The chain uses TRBV30 and TRBJ1-5, with a possible D match to TRBD1 (5 bases). The V gene's germline CDR1 is GTSNPN and CDR2 SVGIG (reference sequence). V gave up 0 bases and J gave up 3 bases, with 6 bases separating them. This CDR3 has 13 residues.

The rearrangement links TRBV27 to TRBJ1-5, with D uncertain. V was cut by 3 bases and J by 6 bases, with 12 bases left in between. The CDR3 runs 14 residues. Germline V gene sequence: CDR1 MNHEY, CDR2 SMNVEV (reference sequence). This CDR3 reads CASSFRSVGQPQHF. CDR3 nucleotide sequence: TGTGCCAGCAGTTTTCGGTCCGTCGGTCAGCCCCAGCATTTT.

The V and J genes are TRBV29-1 and TRBJ1-3; TRBD1 might be the D (5 bases). V was trimmed by 1 base and J by 2 bases, leaving 12 bases between them. Germline CDR1 reads SQVTM; CDR2 reads ANQGSEA. This CDR3 spans 15 amino acids. In DNA form, the CDR3 reads TGCAGCGTTGAAGGAGACAGTACGACTGGAAACACCATATATTTT. Protein: CSVEGDSTTGNTIYF.

CDR3 sequence: CASSQLGSGDSYNEQFF. The CDR3 DNA sequence: TGCGCCAGCAGCCAACTCGGTAGCGGGGATTCCTACAATGAGCAGTTCTTC. The chain couples TRBV4-1 to TRBJ2-1, with TRBD2 identical over 8 bases. Per the germline V gene, CDR1 is MGHRA and CDR2 is YSYEKL. CDR3 length: 17 residues. The J segment lost 1 base and the V segment lost 2 bases, leaving 7 bases of the junction unmatched.

This rearrangement joins TRBV3-1 (or the pseudogene TRBV3-2) to TRBJ1-2; no clear D. Trimming pared 0 bases from V and 7 bases from J, leaving 12 bases between. The CDR3 runs 14 residues. The germline V gene encodes CDR1 LGHDT and CDR2 YNNKEL (reference sequence). The CDR3 here is CASSQEGGWSGYTF. CDR3 DNA sequence: TGTGCCAGCAGCCAAGAGGGCGGGTGGTCTGGCTACACCTTC.

This clone appeared a single time. The genes are TRBV7-2 and TRBJ1-1, with D possibly TRBD1 on 5 matching bases. The germline V gene encodes CDR1 SGHTA and CDR2 FQGNSA. Deletions cut 7 bases from V and 6 bases from J, with 15 bases between. The CDR3 consists of 13 residues. The CDR3 region has the DNA TGTGCCAGCACCCCCCTGCGGGGGGCTGAAGCTTTCTTT. Translating it yields CASTPLRGAEAFF.

In DNA form, the CDR3 reads TGTGCCAGCAGTGAAACCGGGACAGGGTCATACGAGCAGTACTTC. Protein sequence: CASSETGTGSYEQYF. The rearrangement joins TRBV6-1 to TRBJ2-7; 9 nucleotides align to TRBD1. This CDR3 contains 15 residues. CDR1 MNHNS and CDR2 SASEGT come from the germline V gene. After removal of 2 bases from V and 4 bases from J, the junction contained 6 bases not matched to a gene.

The gene calls are TRBV12-5 and TRBJ2-3; 10 nucleotides match TRBD2. Germline values: CDR1 LGHNT, CDR2 FRNRAP. V was clipped by 2 bases and J by 4 bases; unmatched bases: 3. This CDR3 is built from 15 residues. CDR3 in DNA: TGTGCTAGTGGTTTGACAGGACTAGCGGCAGATACGCAGTATTTT. Protein sequence: CASGLTGLAADTQYF.

V usage is TRBV10-2 and J usage is TRBJ1-2, with TRBD1 matching 7 bases. Trimming cost V 7 bases and J 1 base; bases outside gene matches: 15. CDR1 and CDR2 (germline): WSHSY, SAAADI. This CDR3 spans 17 amino acids. CDR3 in DNA: TGCGCCAGCATAAGCGGTAAGGCAGGGGGAGGTAACTATGGCTACACCTTC. Translation: CASISGKAGGGNYGYTF.

J is TRBJ2-7 and V is TRBV28, with D tentatively TRBD2 (5 bases). Deletions cut 8 bases from V and 0 bases from J, with 14 bases between. The CDR3 covers 14 residues. Germline CDR1 and CDR2: MDHEN and SYDVKM. CDR3 DNA sequence: TGTGCCAGCCCAGGAGAAGGGAGCTCCTACGAGCAGTACTTC. Translation gives CASPGEGSSYEQYF. The variable domain in full, with the rest retrieved from reference TRBV28 and TRBJ2-7, is DVKVTQSSRYLVKRTGEKVFLECVQDMDHENMFWYRQDPGLGLRLIYFSYDVKMKEKGDIPEGYSVSREKKERFSLILESASTNQTSMYLCASPGEGSSYEQYFGPGTRLTVT.

J is TRBJ1-2 and V is TRBV6-6; 9 bases are a match to TRBD1. This CDR3 has 15 amino acids. Germline CDR1 and CDR2: MNHNY and SVGAGI (reference sequence). The V and J ends lost 7 bases and 7 bases, in that order; junction bases with no gene match: 13. The CDR3 loop reads CASTTPPGQGAGYTF. CDR3 in DNA: TGTGCCAGCACCACCCCCCCGGGACAGGGAGCTGGCTACACCTTC.

The chain couples TRBV27 to TRBJ1-6, with 7 bases that match TRBD1. The J segment lost 6 bases and the V segment lost 6 bases, leaving 11 bases of the junction unmatched. Germline assignment: CDR1 MNHEY and CDR2 SMNVEV (reference sequence). This CDR3 region has 16 residues. The CDR3 nucleotides are TGTGCCAGCAGATATTTACCGGGACAGCCTAATTCACCCCTCCACTTT. Amino acid sequence: CASRYLPGQPNSPLHF.

This clone was recorded at least ten times. The chain links TRBV6-4 to TRBJ2-7, with D tentatively TRBD1 (5 bases). The CDR3 length is 18 residues. Germline loops: CDR1 MRHNA, CDR2 SNTAGT. Trimming shortened V by 9 bases and J by 6 bases, and 33 bases separated the two germline ends. In DNA, the CDR3 is TGTGCCAGGACCACTAAACCAAATCCCAGTCAGGGCGATCCCGAGCAGTACTTC. Translating gives CARTTKPNPSQGDPEQYF.